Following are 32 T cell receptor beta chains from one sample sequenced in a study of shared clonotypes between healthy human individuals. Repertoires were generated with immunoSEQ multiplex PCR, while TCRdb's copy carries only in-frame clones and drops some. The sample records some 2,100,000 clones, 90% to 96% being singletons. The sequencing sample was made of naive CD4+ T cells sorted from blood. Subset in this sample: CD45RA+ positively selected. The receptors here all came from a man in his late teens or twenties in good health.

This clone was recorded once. The CDR3 loop is CASRGSWVTNEKLFF. Here the CDR3 DNA reads TGCGCCAGCAGGGGATCATGGGTAACTAATGAAAAACTGTTTTTT. The rearrangement joins TRBV10-2 to TRBJ1-4, with D uncertain. The CDR3 extends over 15 amino acids. The V end was cut by 6 bases, the J end by 1 base, with 12 bases between. The germline V gene has CDR1 WSHSY and CDR2 SAAADI.

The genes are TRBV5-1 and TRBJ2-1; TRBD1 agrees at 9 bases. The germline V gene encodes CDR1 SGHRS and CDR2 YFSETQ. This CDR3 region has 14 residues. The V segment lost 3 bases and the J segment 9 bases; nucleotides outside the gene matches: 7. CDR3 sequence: CASSSGDRVPEQFF. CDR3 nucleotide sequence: TGCGCCAGCAGCTCTGGGGACAGGGTTCCTGAGCAGTTCTTC.

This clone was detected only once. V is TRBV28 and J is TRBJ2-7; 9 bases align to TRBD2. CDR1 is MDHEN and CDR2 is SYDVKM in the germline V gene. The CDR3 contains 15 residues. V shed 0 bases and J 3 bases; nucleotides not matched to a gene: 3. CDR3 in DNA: TGTGCCAGCAGTTTATGGTCGCGGGGGGGCTACGAGCAGTACTTC. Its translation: CASSLWSRGGYEQYF.

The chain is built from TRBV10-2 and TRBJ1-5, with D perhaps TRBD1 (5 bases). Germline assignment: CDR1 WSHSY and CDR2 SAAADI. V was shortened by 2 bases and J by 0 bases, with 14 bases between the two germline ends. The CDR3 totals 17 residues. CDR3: CASSERGVGYSNQPQHF. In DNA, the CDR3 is TGCGCCAGCAGTGAGAGGGGTGTGGGGTATAGCAATCAGCCCCAGCATTTT.

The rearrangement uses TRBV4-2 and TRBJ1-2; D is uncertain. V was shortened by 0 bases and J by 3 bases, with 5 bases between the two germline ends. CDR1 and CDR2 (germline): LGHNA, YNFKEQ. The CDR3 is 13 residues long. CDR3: CASSQDMDYGYTF. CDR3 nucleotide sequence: TGTGCCAGCAGCCAAGATATGGACTATGGCTACACCTTC.

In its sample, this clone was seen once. The DNA of the CDR3 is TGTGCCAGCAGTGCGATAGCGGGGGCGGGACCTGAGCAGTTCTTC. It yields the protein CASSAIAGAGPEQFF. The V gene is TRBV2, the J gene TRBJ2-1; 9 bases line up with TRBD2. The V segment lost 4 bases and the J segment 9 bases; nucleotides outside the gene matches: 10. This CDR3 spans 15 amino acids. Germline lookup yields CDR1 SNHLY and CDR2 FYNNEI.

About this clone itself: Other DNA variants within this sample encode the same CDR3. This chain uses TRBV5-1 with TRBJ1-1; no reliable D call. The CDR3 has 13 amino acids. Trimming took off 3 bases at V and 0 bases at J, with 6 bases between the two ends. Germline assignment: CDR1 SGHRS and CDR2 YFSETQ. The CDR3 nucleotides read TGCGCCAGCAGCTCGACACTGAACACTGAAGCTTTCTTT. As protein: CASSSTLNTEAFF.

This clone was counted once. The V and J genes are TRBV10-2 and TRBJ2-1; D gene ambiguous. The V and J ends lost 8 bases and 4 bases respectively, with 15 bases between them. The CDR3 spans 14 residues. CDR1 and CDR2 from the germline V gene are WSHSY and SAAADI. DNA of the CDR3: TGCGCCAGCGCCCAAGGAAGACGGTACAATGAGCAGTTCTTC. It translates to CASAQGRRYNEQFF.

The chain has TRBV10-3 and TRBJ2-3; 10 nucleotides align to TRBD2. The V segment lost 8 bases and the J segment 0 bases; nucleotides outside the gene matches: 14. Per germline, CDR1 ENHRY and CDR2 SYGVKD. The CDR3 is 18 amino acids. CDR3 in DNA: TGTGCCATCCAGAGCGGGAGGGCCGAACCCCGGAGCACAGATACGCAGTATTTT. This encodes CAIQSGRAEPRSTDTQYF.

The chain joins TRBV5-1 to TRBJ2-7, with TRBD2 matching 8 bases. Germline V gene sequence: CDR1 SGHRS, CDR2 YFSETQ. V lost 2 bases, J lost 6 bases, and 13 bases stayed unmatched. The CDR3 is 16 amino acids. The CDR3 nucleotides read TGCGCCAGCAGCTTTGGACTAGCAGGTATGCGGGGCGAGCAGTACTTC. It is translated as CASSFGLAGMRGEQYF.

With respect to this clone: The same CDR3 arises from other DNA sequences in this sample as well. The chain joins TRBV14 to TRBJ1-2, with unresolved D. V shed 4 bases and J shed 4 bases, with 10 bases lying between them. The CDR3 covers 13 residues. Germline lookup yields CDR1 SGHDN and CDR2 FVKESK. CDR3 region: CASSRGNSYGYTF. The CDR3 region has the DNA TGTGCCAGCAGCCGGGGTAACTCCTATGGCTACACCTTC.

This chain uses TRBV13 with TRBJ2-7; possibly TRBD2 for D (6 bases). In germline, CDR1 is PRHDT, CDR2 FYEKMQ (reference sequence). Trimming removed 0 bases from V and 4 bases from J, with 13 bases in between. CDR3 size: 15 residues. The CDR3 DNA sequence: TGTGCCAGCAGCTTAGGCCTGGCTAGCGTGTACGAGCAGTACTTC. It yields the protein CASSLGLASVYEQYF.

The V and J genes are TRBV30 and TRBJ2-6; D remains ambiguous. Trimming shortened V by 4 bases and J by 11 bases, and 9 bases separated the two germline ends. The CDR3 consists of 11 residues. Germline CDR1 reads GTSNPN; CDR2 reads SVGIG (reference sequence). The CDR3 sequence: CAWTQSHVLTF. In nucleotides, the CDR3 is TGTGCCTGGACACAATCCCACGTCCTGACTTTC.

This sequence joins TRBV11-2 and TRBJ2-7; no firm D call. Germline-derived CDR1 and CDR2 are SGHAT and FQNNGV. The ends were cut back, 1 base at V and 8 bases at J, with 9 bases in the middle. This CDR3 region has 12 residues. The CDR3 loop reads CASSLGAGQQYF. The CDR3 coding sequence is TGTGCCAGCAGCTTAGGGGCTGGTCAGCAGTACTTC. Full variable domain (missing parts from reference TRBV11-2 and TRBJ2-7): EAGVAQSPRYKIIEKRQSVAFWCNPISGHATLYWYQQILGQGPKLLIQFQNNGVVDDSQLPKDRFSAERLKGVDSTLKIQPAKLEDSAVYLCASSLGAGQQYFGPGTRLTVT.

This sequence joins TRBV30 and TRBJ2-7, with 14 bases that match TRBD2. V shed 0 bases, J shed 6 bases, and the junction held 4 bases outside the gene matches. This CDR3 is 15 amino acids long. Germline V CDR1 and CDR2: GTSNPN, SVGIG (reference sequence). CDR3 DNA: TGTGCCTGGAGTGTAGGGGGACTAGCGGGAGTCGAGCAGTACTTC. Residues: CAWSVGGLAGVEQYF.

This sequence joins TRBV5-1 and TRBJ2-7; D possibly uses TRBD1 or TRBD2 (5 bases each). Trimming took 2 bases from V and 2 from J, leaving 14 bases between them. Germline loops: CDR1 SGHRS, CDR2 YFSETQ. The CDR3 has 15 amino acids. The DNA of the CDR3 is TGCGCCAGCAGCTTTGGGGCAGGGACCACCTACGAGCAGTACTTC. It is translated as CASSFGAGTTYEQYF. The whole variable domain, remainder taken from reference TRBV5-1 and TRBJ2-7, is KAGVTQTPRYLIKTRGQQVTLSCSPISGHRSVSWYQQTPGQGLQFLFEYFSETQRNKGNFPGRFSGRQFSNSRSEMNVSTLELGDSALYLCASSFGAGTTYEQYFGPGTRLTVT.

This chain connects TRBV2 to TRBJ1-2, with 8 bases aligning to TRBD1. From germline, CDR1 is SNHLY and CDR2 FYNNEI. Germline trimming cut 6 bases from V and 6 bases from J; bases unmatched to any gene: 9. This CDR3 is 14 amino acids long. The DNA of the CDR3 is TGTGCCAGCAGCCAGTTGACAGGGGCTGATGGCTACACCTTC. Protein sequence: CASSQLTGADGYTF.

CDR3 sequence (DNA): TGTGCCTGGAGTCTATCAGGGATCTCCTACAATGAGCAGTTCTTC. Its translation: CAWSLSGISYNEQFF. The V call is TRBV30, the J call TRBJ2-1; tentatively, D is TRBD1 (5 bases). V gave up 2 bases and J gave up 0 bases, with 11 bases separating them. CDR1 GTSNPN and CDR2 SVGIG come from the germline V gene (reference sequence). The CDR3 runs 15 residues.

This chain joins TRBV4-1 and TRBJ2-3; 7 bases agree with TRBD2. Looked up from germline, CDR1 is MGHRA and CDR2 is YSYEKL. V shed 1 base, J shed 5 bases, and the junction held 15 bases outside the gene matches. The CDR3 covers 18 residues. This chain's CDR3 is CASSQAGLRIDHRDTQYF. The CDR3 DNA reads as TGCGCCAGCAGCCAAGCGGGACTACGCATCGACCACAGAGATACGCAGTATTTT.

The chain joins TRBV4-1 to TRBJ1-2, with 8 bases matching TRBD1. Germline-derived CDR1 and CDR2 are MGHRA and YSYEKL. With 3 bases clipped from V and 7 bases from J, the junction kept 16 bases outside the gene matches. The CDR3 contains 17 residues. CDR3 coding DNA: TGCGCCAGCAGCCAGTCGACAGGGGAGGGGCCTATTTCTGGCTACACCTTC. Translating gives CASSQSTGEGPISGYTF.

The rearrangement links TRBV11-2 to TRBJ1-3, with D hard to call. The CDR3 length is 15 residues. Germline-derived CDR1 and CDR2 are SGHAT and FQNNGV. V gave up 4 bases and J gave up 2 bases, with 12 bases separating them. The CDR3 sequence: CASSSPWGPGNTIYF. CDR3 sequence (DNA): TGTGCCAGCAGCTCCCCCTGGGGTCCTGGAAACACCATATATTTT.

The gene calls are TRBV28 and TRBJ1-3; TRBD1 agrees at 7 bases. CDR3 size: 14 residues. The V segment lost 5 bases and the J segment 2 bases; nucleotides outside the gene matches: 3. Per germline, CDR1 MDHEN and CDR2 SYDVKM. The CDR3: CASSQTGTGNTIYF. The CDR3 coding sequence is TGTGCCAGCAGTCAGACAGGGACTGGAAACACCATATATTTT.

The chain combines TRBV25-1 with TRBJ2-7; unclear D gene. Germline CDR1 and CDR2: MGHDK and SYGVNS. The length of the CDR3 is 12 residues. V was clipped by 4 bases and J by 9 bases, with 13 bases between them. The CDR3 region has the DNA TGTGCCAGCAGTGTAAATTTAGGTGTGCAGTACTTC. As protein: CASSVNLGVQYF.

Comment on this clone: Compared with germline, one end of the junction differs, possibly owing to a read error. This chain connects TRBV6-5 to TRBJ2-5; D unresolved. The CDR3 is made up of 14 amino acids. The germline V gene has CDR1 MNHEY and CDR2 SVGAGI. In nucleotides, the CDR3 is TGTGCCAGCAGTCCGGACCCGAACGTTGAGATCCAGTACTTC. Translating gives CASSPDPNVEIQYF.

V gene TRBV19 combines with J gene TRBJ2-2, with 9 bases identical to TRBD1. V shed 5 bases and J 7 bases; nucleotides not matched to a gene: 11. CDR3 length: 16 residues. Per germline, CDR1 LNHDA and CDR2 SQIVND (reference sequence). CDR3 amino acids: CASSAPGTGKGGELFF. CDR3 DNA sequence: TGTGCCAGTAGTGCTCCCGGGACAGGGAAGGGCGGGGAGCTGTTTTTT.

CDR3 region: CSAGFTSPLHF. The DNA for the CDR3 is TGCAGTGCAGGGTTTACTTCACCCCTCCACTTT. This chain links TRBV20-1 with TRBJ1-6; unclear D gene. This CDR3 contains 11 residues. CDR1 and CDR2 from the germline V gene are DFQATT and SNEGSKA (reference sequence). V was cut by 6 bases and J by 9 bases, with 9 bases left in between.

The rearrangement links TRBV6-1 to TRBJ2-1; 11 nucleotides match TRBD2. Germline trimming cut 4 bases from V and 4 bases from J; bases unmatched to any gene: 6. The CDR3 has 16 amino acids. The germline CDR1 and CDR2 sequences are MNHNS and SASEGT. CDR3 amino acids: CASSALTSGVYNEQFF. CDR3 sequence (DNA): TGTGCCAGCAGTGCCCTGACTAGCGGGGTTTACAATGAGCAGTTCTTC.

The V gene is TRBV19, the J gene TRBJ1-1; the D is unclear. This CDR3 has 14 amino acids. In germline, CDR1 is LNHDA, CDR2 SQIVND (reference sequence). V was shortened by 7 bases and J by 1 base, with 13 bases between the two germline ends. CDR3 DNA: TGTGCCAGTACCCCCCCCGGACGGAACACTGAAGCTTTCTTT. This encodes CASTPPGRNTEAFF.

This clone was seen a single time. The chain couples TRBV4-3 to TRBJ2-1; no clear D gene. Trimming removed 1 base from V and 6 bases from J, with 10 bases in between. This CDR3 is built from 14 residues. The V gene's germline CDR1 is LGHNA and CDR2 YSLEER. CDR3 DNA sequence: TGCGCCAGCAGCCAAGGGGGATCCCTCAATGAGCAGTTCTTC. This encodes CASSQGGSLNEQFF.

CDR3 DNA sequence: TGTGCCAGCGGGTCTAAAGGGACCCAGTACTTC. It translates to CASGSKGTQYF. The V call is TRBV19, the J call TRBJ2-5; D not certain. The ends were cut back, 9 bases at V and 7 bases at J, with 12 bases in the middle. The CDR3 loop spans 11 amino acids. Germline V gene sequence: CDR1 LNHDA, CDR2 SQIVND (reference sequence). Using reference TRBV19 and TRBJ2-5 for the parts outside the CDR3, the full variable domain is DGGITQSPKYLFRKEGQNVTLSCEQNLNHDAMYWYRQDPGQGLRLIYYSQIVNDFQKGDIAEGYSVSREKKESFPLTVTSAQKNPTAFYLCASGSKGTQYFGPGTRLLVL.

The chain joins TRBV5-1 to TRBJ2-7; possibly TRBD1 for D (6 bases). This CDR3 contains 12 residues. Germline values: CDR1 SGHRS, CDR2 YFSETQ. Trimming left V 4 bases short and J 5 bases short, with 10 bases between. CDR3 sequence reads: CASSTHRDEQYF. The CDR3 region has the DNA TGCGCCAGCAGCACCCACAGGGACGAGCAGTACTTC.

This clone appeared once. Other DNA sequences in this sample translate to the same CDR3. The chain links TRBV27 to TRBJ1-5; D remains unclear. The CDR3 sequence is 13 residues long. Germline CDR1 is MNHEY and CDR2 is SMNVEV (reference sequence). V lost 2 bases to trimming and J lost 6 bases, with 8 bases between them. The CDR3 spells CASSLVGSQPQHF. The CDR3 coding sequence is TGTGCCAGCAGTTTAGTAGGTAGTCAGCCCCAGCATTTT.